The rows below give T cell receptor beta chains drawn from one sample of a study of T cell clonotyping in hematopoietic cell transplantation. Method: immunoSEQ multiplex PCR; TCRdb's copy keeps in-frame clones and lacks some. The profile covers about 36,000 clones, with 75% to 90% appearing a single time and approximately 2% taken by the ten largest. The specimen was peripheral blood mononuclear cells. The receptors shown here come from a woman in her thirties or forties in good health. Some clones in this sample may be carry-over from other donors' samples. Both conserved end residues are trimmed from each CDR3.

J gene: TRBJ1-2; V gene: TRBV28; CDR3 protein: ASSLYRPTLGYT
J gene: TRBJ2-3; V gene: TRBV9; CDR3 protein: ASSPMREYTDTQY
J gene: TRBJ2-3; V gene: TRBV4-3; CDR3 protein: ASSQDYSTDTQY
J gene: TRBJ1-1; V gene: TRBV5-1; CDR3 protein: ASRQTGGATEAF
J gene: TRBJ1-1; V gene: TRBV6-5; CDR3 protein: ASISLEGKGTEAF
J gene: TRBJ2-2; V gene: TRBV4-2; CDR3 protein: ASSQVGRGGRVHTGELF
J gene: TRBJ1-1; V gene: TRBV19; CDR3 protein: ASRKRAGTGGLNTEAF
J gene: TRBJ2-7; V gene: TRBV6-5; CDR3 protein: ASRGLSGSYEQY
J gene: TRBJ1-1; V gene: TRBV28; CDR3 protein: ASTRPNTEAF
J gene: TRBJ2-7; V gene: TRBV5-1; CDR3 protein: ASSQDSRGYEQY
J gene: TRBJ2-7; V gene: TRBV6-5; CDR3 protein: ATYSGASGSYEQY
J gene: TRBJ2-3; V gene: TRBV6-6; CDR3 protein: ASIEAGGTDTQY
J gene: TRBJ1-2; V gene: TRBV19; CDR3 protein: ASSAQGPNYGYT
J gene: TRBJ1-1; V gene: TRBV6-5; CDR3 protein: ASSRILNTEAF
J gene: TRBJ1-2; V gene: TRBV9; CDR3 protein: ASSVSLSNYGYT
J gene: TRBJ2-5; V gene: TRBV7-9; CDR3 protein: ASSFRDRAETQY
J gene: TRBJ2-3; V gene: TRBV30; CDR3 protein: AWSKNQRDTDTQY
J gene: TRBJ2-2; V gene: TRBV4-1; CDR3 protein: ASSRRPGTGDPGELF
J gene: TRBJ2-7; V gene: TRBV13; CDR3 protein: ASSPPRGRGTYEQY
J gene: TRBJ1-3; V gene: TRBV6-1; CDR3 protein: ASNEDRGLNTIY
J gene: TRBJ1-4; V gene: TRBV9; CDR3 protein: ASSGAEPEKLF
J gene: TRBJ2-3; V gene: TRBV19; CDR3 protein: ASSLRHRGTDTQY
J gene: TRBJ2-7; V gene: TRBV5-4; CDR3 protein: ASSSTGTTLYEQY
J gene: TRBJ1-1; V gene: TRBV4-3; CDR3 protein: ASSQDQGSLEAF
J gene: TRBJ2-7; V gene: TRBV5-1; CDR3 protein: ASSFSLDYEQY
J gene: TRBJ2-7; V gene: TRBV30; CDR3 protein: AWSGAAYPYEQY
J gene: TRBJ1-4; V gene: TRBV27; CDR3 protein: ASSLAKGEKLF
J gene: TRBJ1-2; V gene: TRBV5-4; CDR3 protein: ASSSKTGPYGYT
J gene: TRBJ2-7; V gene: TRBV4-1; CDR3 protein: ASSQIAPGLADFYEQY
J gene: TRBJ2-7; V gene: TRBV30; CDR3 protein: AWRPGAEQY